One sample yielded the 6 T cell receptor beta chains listed below, sequenced in a study of shared clonotypes between healthy human individuals (dated by TCRdb to 2018 to 2021). The library was obtained by the immunoSEQ multiplex PCR assay. The clones in this table, taken by TCRdb from immuneACCESS, are in-frame only. Not every clone is retained; where verified, under half of the shortfall comes from an unresolved V gene, and the cause of the rest is unknown. In all, the sample holds some 1.1 million clones, and approximately 75% of those were seen once. The ten largest clones represent about 0.89% of the sample. The specimen sequenced was memory CD4+ T cells from PBMCs. The cell subset or site label, as the study defines it: CD45RA-negative fraction. Receptors originate from a man aged 18 to 29 in good health. Some clones in this sample may be carry-over from other donors' samples.

Worth noting for this clone: Different DNA sequences within this sample yield the same CDR3. The chain links TRBV7-9 to TRBJ1-3; no definite D call. Per germline, CDR1 SEHNR and CDR2 FQNEAQ (reference sequence). This CDR3 is built from 13 residues. V was shortened by 5 bases and J by 3 bases, with 8 bases between the two germline ends. CDR3 region: CASSLSGGNTIYF. The DNA for the CDR3 is TGTGCCAGCAGCCTCTCCGGTGGAAACACCATATATTTT.

The rearrangement joins TRBV30 to TRBJ2-3; 8 bases match TRBD2. The CDR3 totals 15 residues. Unmatched junction bases numbered 7, after V lost 1 base and J lost 4 bases. Germline V gene lookup returns CDR1 GTSNPN and CDR2 SVGIG (reference sequence). This CDR3 reads CAWSAGTSRSDTQYF. The CDR3 nucleotides read TGTGCCTGGAGTGCCGGGACTAGTCGATCAGATACGCAGTATTTT.

This clone was recorded only once. The rearrangement uses TRBV9 and TRBJ1-1; D remains unclear. The length of the CDR3 is 14 residues. Germline CDR1 reads SGDLS; CDR2 reads YYNGEE. Trimming pared 0 bases from V and 7 bases from J, leaving 13 bases between. DNA for the CDR3: TGTGCCAGCAGCGTAGACGGGAGCAGCCTTGAAGCTTTCTTT. It specifies CASSVDGSSLEAFF.

This chain joins TRBV2 and TRBJ1-5; D uncertain. CDR3 length equals 15 residues. The ends were cut back, 6 bases at V and 0 bases at J, with 12 bases in the middle. The germline V gene has CDR1 SNHLY and CDR2 FYNNEI. The CDR3 loop is CASRQKMISNQPQHF. The CDR3 bases are TGTGCCAGCAGACAGAAGATGATTAGCAATCAGCCCCAGCATTTT.

The chain couples TRBV11-2 to TRBJ2-5, with D possibly being TRBD1 (6 bases). With 5 bases removed from V and 2 bases from J, the gap between germline ends came to 9 bases. CDR1 SGHAT and CDR2 FQNNGV come from the germline V gene. The CDR3 extends over 13 amino acids. DNA of the CDR3: TGTGCCAGCAGCCAGGGGTTACAAGAGACCCAGTACTTC. The encoded protein is CASSQGLQETQYF.

The V call is TRBV29-1, the J call TRBJ2-7; D may be TRBD1 or TRBD2 (5 bases each). Trimming shortened V by 2 bases and J by 5 bases, and 16 bases separated the two germline ends. This CDR3 contains 14 residues. Germline V gene sequence: CDR1 SQVTM, CDR2 ANQGSEA. This CDR3 is CSVERGDSGDEQYF. DNA for the CDR3: TGCAGCGTTGAACGAGGGGATTCCGGCGACGAGCAGTACTTC.